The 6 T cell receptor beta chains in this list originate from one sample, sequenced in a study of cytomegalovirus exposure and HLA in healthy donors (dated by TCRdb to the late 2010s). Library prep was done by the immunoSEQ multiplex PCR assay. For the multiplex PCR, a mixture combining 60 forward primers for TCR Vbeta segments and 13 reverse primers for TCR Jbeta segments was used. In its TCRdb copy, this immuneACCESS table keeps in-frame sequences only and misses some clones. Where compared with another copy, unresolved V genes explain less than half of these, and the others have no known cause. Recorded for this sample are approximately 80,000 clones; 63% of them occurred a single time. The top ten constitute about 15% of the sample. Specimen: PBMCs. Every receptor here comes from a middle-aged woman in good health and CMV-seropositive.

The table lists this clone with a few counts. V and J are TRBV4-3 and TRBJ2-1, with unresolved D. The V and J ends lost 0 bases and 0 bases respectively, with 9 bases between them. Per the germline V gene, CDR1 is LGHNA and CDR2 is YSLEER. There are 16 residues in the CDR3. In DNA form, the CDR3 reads TGCGCCAGCAGCCAAGATCTGAGCGACTCCTACAATGAGCAGTTCTTC. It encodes CASSQDLSDSYNEQFF.

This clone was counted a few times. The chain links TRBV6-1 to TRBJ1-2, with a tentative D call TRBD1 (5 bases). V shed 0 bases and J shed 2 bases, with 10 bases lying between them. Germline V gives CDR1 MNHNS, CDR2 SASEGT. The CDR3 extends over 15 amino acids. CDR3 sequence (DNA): TGTGCCAGCAGTGAAGCGGGCGGGGGGAACTATGGCTACACCTTC. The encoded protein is CASSEAGGGNYGYTF.

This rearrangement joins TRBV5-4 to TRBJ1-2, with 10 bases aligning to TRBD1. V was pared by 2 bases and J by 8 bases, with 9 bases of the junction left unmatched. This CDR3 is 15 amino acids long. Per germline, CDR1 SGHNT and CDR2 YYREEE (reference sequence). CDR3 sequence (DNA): TGTGCCAGCAGCTTCCCGGGACAGGGGCGAGGAGGCTACACCTTC. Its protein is CASSFPGQGRGGYTF.

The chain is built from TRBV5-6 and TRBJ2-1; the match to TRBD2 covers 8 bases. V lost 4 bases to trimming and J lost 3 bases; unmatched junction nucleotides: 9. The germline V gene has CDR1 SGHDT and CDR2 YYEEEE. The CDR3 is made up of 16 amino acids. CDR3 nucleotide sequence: TGTGCCAGCAGCCCGGGGTTTGGGACTAGCTACAATGAGCAGTTCTTC. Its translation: CASSPGFGTSYNEQFF. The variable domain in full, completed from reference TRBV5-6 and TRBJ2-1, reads DAGVTQSPTHLIKTRGQQVTLRCSPKSGHDTVSWYQQALGQGPQFIFQYYEEEERQRGNFPDRFSGHQFPNYSSELNVNALLLGDSALYLCASSPGFGTSYNEQFFGPGTRLTVL.

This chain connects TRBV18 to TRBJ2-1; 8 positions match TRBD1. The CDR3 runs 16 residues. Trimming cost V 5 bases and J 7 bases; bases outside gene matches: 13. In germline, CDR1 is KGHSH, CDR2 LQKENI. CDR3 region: CASSSTPGGAGNEQFF. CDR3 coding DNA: TGTGCCAGCTCATCAACACCAGGGGGCGCCGGGAATGAGCAGTTCTTC.

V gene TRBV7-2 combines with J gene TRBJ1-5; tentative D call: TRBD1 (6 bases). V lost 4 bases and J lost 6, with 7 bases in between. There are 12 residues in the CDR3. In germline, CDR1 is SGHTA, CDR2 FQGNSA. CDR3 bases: TGTGCCAGCAGCTCGACAGGTCAGCCCCAGCATTTT. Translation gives CASSSTGQPQHF.